The 13 T cell receptor beta chains reported below all come from one sample, sequenced in a study of beta chain features in type 1 diabetes. Study-wide points: In all four CD4+ subsets, TCRB CDR3 length was significantly, moderately reduced in type 1 diabetes.

The antigens these receptors bind are not known. The whole isolated RNA underwent reverse transcription, so sequencing captured expressed TCRB transcripts. Produced via immunoSEQ multiplex PCR; TCRdb's table is partial and in-frame only. The profile shows more than 250,000 clones, around 25% of them singletons. Sample: naive CD4+ T cells from blood. Receptors originate from a woman in her twenties or thirties with type 1 diabetes.

The sample holds a few counts of this clone. The chain combines TRBV2 with TRBJ1-1; no firm D call. CDR1 and CDR2 (germline): SNHLY, FYNNEI. V was clipped by 7 bases and J by 3 bases, with 12 bases between them. The CDR3 has 13 amino acids. DNA for the CDR3: TGTGCCAGCATCGCGGAGCATGACACTGAAGCTTTCTTT. It is translated as CASIAEHDTEAFF. The whole variable domain, filled in from reference TRBV2 and TRBJ1-1, reads EPEVTQTPSHQVTQMGQEVILRCVPISNHLYFYWYRQILGQKVEFLVSFYNNEISEKSEIFDDQFSVERPDGSNFTLKIRSTKLEDSAMYFCASIAEHDTEAFFGQGTRLTVV.

This chain connects TRBV19 to TRBJ1-2; D is undetermined. CDR1 and CDR2 from the germline V gene are LNHDA and SQIVND (reference sequence). This CDR3 has 14 residues. Trimming took off 6 bases at V and 0 bases at J, with 11 bases between the two ends. The CDR3 bases are TGTGCCAGTAGCAGCCCACTAGCTAACTATGGCTACACCTTC. This codes for CASSSPLANYGYTF.

This clone was detected only a few times. V usage is TRBV30 and J usage is TRBJ2-7; no clear D gene. Trimming took off 4 bases at V and 2 bases at J, with 6 bases between the two ends. The germline gives CDR1 GTSNPN, CDR2 SVGIG (reference sequence). CDR3 length: 11 residues. The CDR3 region is CAWTTAYEQYF. The CDR3 coding sequence is TGTGCCTGGACAACGGCCTACGAGCAGTACTTC.

The genes are TRBV9 and TRBJ2-5; 10 bases line up with TRBD1. The ends lost 3 bases at V and 5 bases at J; junction bases unmatched: 7. The CDR3 runs 15 residues. Per germline, CDR1 SGDLS and CDR2 YYNGEE. This CDR3 is CASSAQGQGRETQYF. The CDR3, as DNA: TGTGCCAGCAGCGCGCAGGGACAGGGGAGGGAGACCCAGTACTTC.

The rearrangement links TRBV6-4 to TRBJ2-1, with 10 bases matching TRBD2. The V gene's germline CDR1 is MRHNA and CDR2 SNTAGT. The junction had 4 bases not matched to a gene; V was cut back by 4 bases and J by 4 bases. The CDR3 extends over 15 amino acids. This CDR3 reads CASSASGRPYNEQFF. The CDR3 DNA reads TGTGCCAGCAGTGCTAGCGGGAGACCTTACAATGAGCAGTTCTTC.

CDR3 sequence reads: CASSLLSSSGVVGEQFF. The CDR3 DNA sequence: TGTGCCAGCAGCTTACTCTCGTCTAGCGGGGTGGTGGGTGAGCAGTTCTTC. This chain joins TRBV11-1 and TRBJ2-1; 9 bases match TRBD2. Germline V gene lookup returns CDR1 SGHAT and CDR2 FQDESV (reference sequence). This CDR3 is 17 amino acids long. Unmatched junction bases numbered 14, after V lost 2 bases and J lost 9 bases.

This chain uses TRBV7-2 with TRBJ1-5; no clear D. The CDR3 has 14 residues. V was shortened by 0 bases and J by 6 bases, with 9 bases between the two germline ends. The germline V gene has CDR1 SGHTA and CDR2 FQGNSA. The chain's CDR3 is CASSLAIVGQPQHF. The CDR3 DNA follows: TGTGCCAGCAGCTTAGCGATAGTTGGTCAGCCCCAGCATTTT.

The V and J genes are TRBV4-1 and TRBJ2-3; 10 positions agree with TRBD2. The V segment lost 4 bases and the J segment 2 bases; nucleotides outside the gene matches: 15. The germline V gene has CDR1 MGHRA and CDR2 YSYEKL. This CDR3 contains 19 residues. CDR3 in amino acids: CASSRGGQGLAGATDTQYF. Written as DNA, the CDR3 is TGCGCCAGCAGCCGCGGAGGACAGGGTCTAGCGGGAGCCACAGATACGCAGTATTTT.

The genes are TRBV7-9 and TRBJ1-1, with unresolved D. Trimming took 2 bases from V and 11 from J, leaving 18 bases between them. This CDR3 has 14 amino acids. Germline CDR1 and CDR2: SEHNR and FQNEAQ (reference sequence). The CDR3 is CASSLYVTSLGAFF. CDR3 nucleotide sequence: TGTGCCAGCAGCTTATATGTGACATCACTAGGGGCTTTCTTT.

This clone was seen more than once but under ten times. This chain connects TRBV9 to TRBJ2-7, with 8 bases matching TRBD2. CDR3 length: 16 residues. J was trimmed by 4 bases and V by 4 bases; bases with no gene match: 13. CDR1 is SGDLS and CDR2 is YYNGEE in the germline V gene. In nucleotides, the CDR3 is TGTGCCAGCAGCCACGGGGGGGTAGCGGGAAGGTACGAGCAGTACTTC. Translated: CASSHGGVAGRYEQYF. The full variable domain, completed using reference TRBV9 and TRBJ2-7, is DSGVTQTPKHLITATGQRVTLRCSPRSGDLSVYWYQQSLDQGLQFLIQYYNGEERAKGNILERFSAQQFPDLHSELNLSSLELGDSALYFCASSHGGVAGRYEQYFGPGTRLTVT.

The genes are TRBV29-1 and TRBJ1-1; the D gene is possibly TRBD1 (6 bases). V was shortened by 0 bases and J by 1 base, with 6 bases between the two germline ends. Germline V gene sequence: CDR1 SQVTM, CDR2 ANQGSEA. The CDR3 contains 13 residues. The CDR3 region is CSVEEQGNTEAFF. The CDR3 bases are TGCAGCGTTGAAGAACAGGGGAACACTGAAGCTTTCTTT.

The V gene is TRBV7-2, the J gene TRBJ2-3, with D perhaps matching TRBD2 (6 bases). This CDR3 has 16 amino acids. With 2 bases removed from V and 6 bases from J, the gap between germline ends came to 18 bases. The germline gives CDR1 SGHTA, CDR2 FQGNSA. CDR3: CASSLSGGLGADTQYF. The CDR3 region has the DNA TGTGCCAGCAGCTTAAGTGGGGGACTCGGGGCGGATACGCAGTATTTT.

Only a few counts were recorded for this clone. V is TRBV25-1 and J is TRBJ1-2; 9 bases line up with TRBD1. V shed 7 bases and J 4 bases; nucleotides not matched to a gene: 4. This CDR3 is built from 13 residues. Per germline, CDR1 MGHDK and CDR2 SYGVNS. The CDR3 DNA follows: TGTGCCAGCACGGGGACAGGGCCCTATGGCTACACCTTC. Residues: CASTGTGPYGYTF.